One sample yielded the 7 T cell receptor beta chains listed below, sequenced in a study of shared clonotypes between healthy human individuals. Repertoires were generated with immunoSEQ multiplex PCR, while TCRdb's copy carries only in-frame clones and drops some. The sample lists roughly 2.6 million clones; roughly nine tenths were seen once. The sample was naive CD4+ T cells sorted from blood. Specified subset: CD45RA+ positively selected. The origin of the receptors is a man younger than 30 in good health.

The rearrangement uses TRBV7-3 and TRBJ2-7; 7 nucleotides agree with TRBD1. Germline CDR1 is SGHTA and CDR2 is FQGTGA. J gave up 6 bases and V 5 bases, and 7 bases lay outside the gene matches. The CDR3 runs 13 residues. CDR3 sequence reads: CASSLGQAGEQYF. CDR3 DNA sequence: TGTGCCAGCAGCCTAGGACAGGCTGGCGAGCAGTACTTC.

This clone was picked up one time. CDR3 sequence reads: CASSWGQGSSEAFF. The CDR3 nucleotides read TGTGCCAGCAGCTGGGGACAGGGGTCTTCTGAAGCTTTCTTT. The chain employs TRBV9 and TRBJ1-1; 10 bases are shared with TRBD1. The CDR3 consists of 14 residues. With V trimmed by 4 bases and J by 6 bases, 6 bases remained unmatched. Germline values: CDR1 SGDLS, CDR2 YYNGEE.

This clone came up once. The CDR3 bases are TGTGCCAGCACAGCTGAGGCAGGGGCCTACGAGCAGTACTTC. Its protein is CASTAEAGAYEQYF. The V gene is TRBV18, the J gene TRBJ2-7; D perhaps matches TRBD1 (6 bases). The length of the CDR3 is 14 residues. CDR1 KGHSH and CDR2 LQKENI come from the germline V gene. V was shortened by 8 bases and J by 2 bases, with 16 bases between the two germline ends.

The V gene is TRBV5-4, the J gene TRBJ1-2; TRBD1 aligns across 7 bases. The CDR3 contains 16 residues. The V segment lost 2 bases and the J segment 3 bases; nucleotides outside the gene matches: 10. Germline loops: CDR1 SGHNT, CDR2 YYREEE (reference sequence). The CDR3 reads CASSLPGGSKYYGYTF. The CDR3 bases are TGTGCCAGCAGCTTACCAGGGGGTTCAAAATACTATGGCTACACCTTC.

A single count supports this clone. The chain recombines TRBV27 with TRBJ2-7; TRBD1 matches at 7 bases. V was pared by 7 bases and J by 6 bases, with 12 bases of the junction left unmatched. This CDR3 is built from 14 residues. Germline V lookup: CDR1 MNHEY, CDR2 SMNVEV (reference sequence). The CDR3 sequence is CASNPLRDSFEQYF. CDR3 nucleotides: TGTGCCAGCAACCCGCTCCGGGACAGCTTCGAGCAGTACTTC.

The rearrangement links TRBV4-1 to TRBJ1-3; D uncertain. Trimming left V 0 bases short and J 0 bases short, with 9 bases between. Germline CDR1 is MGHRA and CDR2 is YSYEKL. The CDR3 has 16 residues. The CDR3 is CASSQDWARSGNTIYF. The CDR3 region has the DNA TGCGCCAGCAGCCAAGATTGGGCCCGCTCTGGAAACACCATATATTTT.

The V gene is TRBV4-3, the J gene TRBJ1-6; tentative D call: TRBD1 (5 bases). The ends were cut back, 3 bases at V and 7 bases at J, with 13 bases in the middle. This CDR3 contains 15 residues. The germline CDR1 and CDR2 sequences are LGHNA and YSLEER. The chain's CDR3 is CASSHTGTWNSPLHF. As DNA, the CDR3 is TGCGCCAGCAGCCATACCGGGACCTGGAATTCACCCCTCCACTTT.